This T cell receptor (beta chain) was identified during a study of shared clonotypes between healthy human individuals. On the study more broadly: Each donor contributed plates that comprised three CD4 naive, three CD4 memory, two CD8 naive and one CD8 memory. Study results and caveats: Several donors shared approximately 5% of their naive CD4 clonotypes.

As processed by the authors: Because ImmunoSEQ provided only junction sequences with no quality scores, the filtering differed. Generated by immunoSEQ multiplex PCR, the TCRdb table keeps only in-frame clones and is missing some. V and J calls and clone size come straight from that table; D and trimming were deduced from the DNA. This table has about 2.3 million clones, around 92% appearing once. As concerns this clone: Antigen specificity is unknown.

The CDR3 spans 14 residues. Losses at the gene ends were 5 bases for V and 8 bases for J; bases not matched to a gene: 8. CDR1 SEHNR and CDR2 FQNEAQ come from the germline V gene (reference sequence). This chain connects TRBV7-9 to TRBJ1-4; TRBD1 aligns across 7 bases. This TCR was recovered from a man in his late teens or twenties in good health. Some clones in this sample may be carry-over from other donors' samples. Sequencing was done on a sample of naive CD4+ T cells from PBMCs. Subset specified: CD45RA+ positively selected. CDR3 sequence (DNA): TGTGCCAGCAGCGACAGACAGGGAGGGGAAAAACTGTTTTTT. Residues: CASSDRQGGEKLFF. The variable domain in full, with the rest retrieved from reference TRBV7-9 and TRBJ1-4, is DTGVSQNPRHKITKRGQNVTFRCDPISEHNRLYWYRQTLGQGPEFLTYFQNEAQLEKSRLLSDRFSAERPKGSFSTLEIQRTEQGDSAMYLCASSDRQGGEKLFFGSGTQLSVL.